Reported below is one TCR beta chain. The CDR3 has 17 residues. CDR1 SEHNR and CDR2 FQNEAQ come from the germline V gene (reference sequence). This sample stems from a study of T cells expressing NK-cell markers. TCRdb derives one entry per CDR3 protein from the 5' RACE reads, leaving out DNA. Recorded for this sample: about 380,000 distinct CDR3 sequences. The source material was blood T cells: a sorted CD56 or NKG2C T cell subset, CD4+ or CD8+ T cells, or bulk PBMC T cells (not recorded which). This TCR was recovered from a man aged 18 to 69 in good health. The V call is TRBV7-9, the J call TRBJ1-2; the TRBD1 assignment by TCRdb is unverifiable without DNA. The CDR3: CASSPGGTGAIRGGYTF.